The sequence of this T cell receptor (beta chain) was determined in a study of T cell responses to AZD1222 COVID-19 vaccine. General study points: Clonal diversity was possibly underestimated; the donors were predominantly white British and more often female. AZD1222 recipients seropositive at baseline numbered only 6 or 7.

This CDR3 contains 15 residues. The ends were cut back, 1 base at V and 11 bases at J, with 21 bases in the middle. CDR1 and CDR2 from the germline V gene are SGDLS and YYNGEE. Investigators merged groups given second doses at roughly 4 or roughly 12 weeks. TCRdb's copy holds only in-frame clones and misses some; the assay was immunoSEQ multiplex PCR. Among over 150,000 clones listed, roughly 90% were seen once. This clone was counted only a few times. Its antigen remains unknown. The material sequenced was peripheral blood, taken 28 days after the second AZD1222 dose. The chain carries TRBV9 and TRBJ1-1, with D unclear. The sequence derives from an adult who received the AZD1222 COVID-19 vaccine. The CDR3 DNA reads TGTGCCAGCAGCGTAAGTAGCATGGGCGCCCAAGGGGCTTTCTTT. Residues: CASSVSSMGAQGAFF.